Listed below are T cell receptor beta chains from one sample, sequenced in a study of vaccination and CD4 T cells after COVID-19. No antigens are known for them. TCRdb reprocessed the PCR reads with MiXCR, giving one entry per CDR3 protein. Seen here are around 1,600 distinct CDR3 sequences, about three quarters observed once, and the top ten hold about 88%. The sequenced sample was CD4+ T cells from blood, cultured in vitro, obtained after SARS-CoV-2 vaccination. The receptor set was obtained from a human donor who had recovered from COVID-19. Each CDR3 is given with its conserved first and last residue. The order of the fields is D gene, clone size, J gene, V gene, CDR3 length, CDR3 protein, CDR3 DNA. A D gene is named only where the DNA matches it firmly. A clone size is listed for some rows: how often the clone was seen (once, few, many), or a class if it is expanded.

D: NA
size: once
J: TRBJ2-3
V: TRBV28
length: 14
CDR3: CASSRRGVADTQYF
DNA: TGTGCCAGCAGTCGGAGGGGAGTCGCAGATACGCAGTATTTT

D: TRBD1
size: few
J: TRBJ1-5
V: TRBV27
length: 13
CDR3: CASRGQLNQPQHF
DNA: TGTGCCAGCAGGGGACAGCTAAATCAGCCCCAGCATTTT

D: NA
size: few
J: TRBJ2-5
V: TRBV10-1
length: 13
CDR3: CASSRDFQETQYF
DNA: TGCGCCAGCAGTCGGGACTTCCAAGAGACCCAGTACTTC

D: NA
size: NA
J: TRBJ2-6
V: TRBV7-9
length: 19
CDR3: CASSPTFGRASKGANVLTF
DNA: TGTGCCAGCAGTCCTACGTTTGGCAGGGCATCGAAAGGGGCCAACGTCCTGACTTTC

D: NA
size: NA
J: TRBJ1-2
V: TRBV20-1
length: 14
CDR3: CSARDPGAKYGYTF
DNA: TGCAGTGCTAGGGACCCGGGGGCGAAGTATGGCTACACCTTC

D: NA
size: NA
J: TRBJ1-5
V: TRBV20-1
length: 13
CDR3: CSASGRDNQPQHF
DNA: TGCAGTGCTTCGGGCAGGGACAATCAGCCCCAGCATTTT

D: NA
size: NA
J: TRBJ2-2
V: TRBV24-1
length: 14
CDR3: CATRTDQNTGELFF
DNA: TGTGCCACCCGGACAGACCAGAACACCGGGGAGCTGTTTTTT

D: NA
size: NA
J: TRBJ2-3
V: TRBV7-2
length: 14
CDR3: CASRAGLITDTQYF
DNA: TGTGCCAGCAGAGCCGGGCTCATCACAGATACGCAGTATTTT

D: TRBD1
size: NA
J: TRBJ1-5
V: TRBV27
length: 15
CDR3: CASSPRDRAAQPQHF
DNA: TGTGCCAGCAGTCCCCGGGACAGGGCGGCGCAGCCCCAGCATTTT

D: NA
size: NA
J: TRBJ1-2
V: TRBV6-2/TRBV6-3
length: 14
CDR3: CASSYSRGGYGYTF
DNA: TGTGCCAGCAGTTACTCGAGAGGGGGCTATGGCTACACCTTC

D: TRBD1
size: NA
J: TRBJ1-1
V: TRBV2
length: 12
CDR3: CATNTGGTEAFF
DNA: TGTGCCACTAATACAGGGGGCACTGAAGCTTTCTTT

D: NA
size: NA
J: TRBJ1-2
V: TRBV6-1
length: 15
CDR3: CASSDGRGTGYGYTF
DNA: TGTGCCAGCAGTGACGGAAGGGGGACGGGGTATGGCTACACCTTC

D: NA
size: NA
J: TRBJ1-1
V: TRBV28
length: 14
CDR3: CASLGRPRGTEAFF
DNA: TGTGCCTCTCTGGGGAGACCCCGAGGGACTGAAGCTTTCTTT

D: TRBD2
size: NA
J: TRBJ2-7
V: TRBV20-1
length: 15
CDR3: CSARTGLAESYEQYF
DNA: TGCAGTGCCCGAACGGGGCTAGCGGAGTCCTACGAGCAGTACTTC

D: TRBD2
size: few
J: TRBJ2-3
V: TRBV12-3/TRBV12-4
length: 15
CDR3: CASALAGAPTDTQYF
DNA: TGTGCCAGCGCACTAGCGGGGGCTCCCACAGATACGCAGTATTTT

D: NA
size: NA
J: TRBJ2-2
V: TRBV6-2/TRBV6-3
length: 14
CDR3: CAGSGGRDTGELFF
DNA: TGTGCCGGCTCAGGAGGGCGGGACACCGGGGAGCTGTTTTTT

D: NA
size: few
J: TRBJ1-5
V: TRBV3-1
length: 13
CDR3: CASSGSRNQPQHF
DNA: TGTGCCAGCAGTGGCAGTCGCAATCAGCCCCAGCATTTT

D: NA
size: once
J: TRBJ2-7
V: TRBV19
length: 12
CDR3: CASSTSTSGQYF
DNA: TGTGCCAGCTCAACTTCCACATCGGGGCAGTACTTC

D: TRBD1
size: NA
J: TRBJ1-2
V: TRBV2
length: 13
CDR3: CASKGTGGVGYTF
DNA: TGTGCCAGCAAGGGGACAGGGGGCGTTGGCTACACCTTC

D: TRBD2
size: NA
J: TRBJ2-1
V: TRBV7-9
length: 17
CDR3: CASSYGLAGRPYNEQFF
DNA: TGTGCCAGCAGTTACGGACTAGCCGGTCGTCCCTACAATGAGCAGTTCTTC

D: TRBD1
size: once
J: TRBJ2-5
V: TRBV6-1
length: 16
CDR3: CASSGRDRGNQETQYF
DNA: TGTGCCAGCAGTGGCAGGGACAGGGGGAACCAAGAGACCCAGTACTTC

D: NA
size: NA
J: TRBJ2-2
V: TRBV28
length: 13
CDR3: CASSEPPTGELFF
DNA: TGTGCCAGCAGCGAACCGCCGACCGGGGAGCTGTTTTTT

D: TRBD1
size: NA
J: TRBJ2-2
V: TRBV7-9
length: 16
CDR3: CASSSTGVRITGELFF
DNA: TGTGCCAGCAGCTCTACAGGGGTTCGTATCACCGGGGAGCTGTTTTTT

D: NA
size: NA
J: TRBJ1-3
V: TRBV29-1
length: 15
CDR3: CSVEDPGQGGNTIYF
DNA: TGCAGCGTTGAAGATCCCGGACAAGGTGGAAACACCATATATTTT

D: TRBD1
size: NA
J: TRBJ1-2
V: TRBV18
length: 14
CDR3: CASSPQGAAYGYTF
DNA: TGTGCCAGCTCACCTCAGGGGGCCGCCTATGGCTACACCTTC

D: TRBD1
size: few
J: TRBJ1-6
V: TRBV15
length: 16
CDR3: CATSSRQGSGNSPLHF
DNA: TGTGCCACCAGCTCCCGACAGGGAAGTGGTAATTCACCCCTCCACTTT

D: TRBD1
size: NA
J: TRBJ1-1
V: TRBV6-1
length: 14
CDR3: CASSVGQGETEAFF
DNA: TGTGCCAGCAGTGTGGGACAGGGAGAGACTGAAGCTTTCTTT

D: TRBD2
size: NA
J: TRBJ2-1
V: TRBV7-3
length: 15
CDR3: CASSHFGAGVGEQFF
DNA: TGTGCCAGCAGCCACTTTGGCGCGGGAGTGGGTGAGCAGTTCTTC